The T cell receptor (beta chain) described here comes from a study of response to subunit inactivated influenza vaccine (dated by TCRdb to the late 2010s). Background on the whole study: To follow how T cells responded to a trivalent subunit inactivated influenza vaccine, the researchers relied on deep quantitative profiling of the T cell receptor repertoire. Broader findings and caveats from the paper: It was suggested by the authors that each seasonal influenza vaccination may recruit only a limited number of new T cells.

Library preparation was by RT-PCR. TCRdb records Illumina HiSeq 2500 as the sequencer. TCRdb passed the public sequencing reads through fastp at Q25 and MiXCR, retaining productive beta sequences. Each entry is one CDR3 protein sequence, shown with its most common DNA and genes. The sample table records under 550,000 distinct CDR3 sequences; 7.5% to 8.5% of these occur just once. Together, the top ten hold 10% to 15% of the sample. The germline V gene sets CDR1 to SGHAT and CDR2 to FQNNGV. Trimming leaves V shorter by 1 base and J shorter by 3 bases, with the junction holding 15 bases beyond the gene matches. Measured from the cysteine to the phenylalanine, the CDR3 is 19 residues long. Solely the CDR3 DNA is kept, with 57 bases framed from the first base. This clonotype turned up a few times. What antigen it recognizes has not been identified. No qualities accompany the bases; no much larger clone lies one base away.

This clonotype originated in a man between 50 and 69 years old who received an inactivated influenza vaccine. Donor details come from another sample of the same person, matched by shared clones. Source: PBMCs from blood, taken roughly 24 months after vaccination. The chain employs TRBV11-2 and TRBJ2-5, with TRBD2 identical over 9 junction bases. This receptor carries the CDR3 CASSLGTSVPLGSKETQYF. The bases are TGTGCCAGCAGCTTAGGGACTAGCGTACCCCTGGGAAGCAAAGAGACCCAGTACTTC.